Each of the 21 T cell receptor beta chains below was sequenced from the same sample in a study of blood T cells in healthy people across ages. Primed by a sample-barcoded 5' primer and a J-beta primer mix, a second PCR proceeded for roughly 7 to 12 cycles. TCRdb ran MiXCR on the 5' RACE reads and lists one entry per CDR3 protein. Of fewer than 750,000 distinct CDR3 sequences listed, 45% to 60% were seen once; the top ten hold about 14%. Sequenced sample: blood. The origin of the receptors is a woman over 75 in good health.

The DNA of the CDR3 is TGTGCCAGCAGCCCACGGACCCAAAGCTCCTACGAGCAGTACTTC. This translates into CASSPRTQSSYEQYF. The gene calls are TRBV12-3 or TRBV12-4 and TRBJ2-7; D ambiguous. CDR3 length equals 15 residues. Trimming cost V 6 bases and J 0 bases, with 15 bases left between them.

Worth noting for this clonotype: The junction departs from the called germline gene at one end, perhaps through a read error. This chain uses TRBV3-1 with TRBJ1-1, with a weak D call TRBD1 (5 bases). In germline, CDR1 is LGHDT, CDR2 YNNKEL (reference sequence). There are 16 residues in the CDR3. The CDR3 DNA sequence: TGTGCCAGCAACCAAGACAGCGGGACGGTGGACACTGAAGCTTTCTTT. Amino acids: CASNQDSGTVDTEAFF.

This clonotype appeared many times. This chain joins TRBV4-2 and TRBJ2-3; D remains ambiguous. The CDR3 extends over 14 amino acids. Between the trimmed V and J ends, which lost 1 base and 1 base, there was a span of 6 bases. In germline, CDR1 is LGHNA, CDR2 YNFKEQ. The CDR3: CASSQGRGTDTQYF. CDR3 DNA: TGTGCCAGCAGCCAAGGTAGGGGCACAGATACGCAGTATTTT.

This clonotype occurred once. In nucleotides, the CDR3 is TGTGCCAGCAGCGTAGGACAGGGCTGGTCCTACGAGCAGTACTTC. It yields the protein CASSVGQGWSYEQYF. This rearrangement joins TRBV9 to TRBJ2-7, with TRBD1 matching over 7 bases. CDR3 length: 15 amino acids. Per the germline V gene, CDR1 is SGDLS and CDR2 is YYNGEE. With 0 bases clipped from V and 1 base from J, the junction kept 4 bases outside the gene matches. Full variable domain (outside the CDR3, taken from reference TRBV9 and TRBJ2-7): DSGVTQTPKHLITATGQRVTLRCSPRSGDLSVYWYQQSLDQGLQFLIQYYNGEERAKGNILERFSAQQFPDLHSELNLSSLELGDSALYFCASSVGQGWSYEQYFGPGTRLTVT.

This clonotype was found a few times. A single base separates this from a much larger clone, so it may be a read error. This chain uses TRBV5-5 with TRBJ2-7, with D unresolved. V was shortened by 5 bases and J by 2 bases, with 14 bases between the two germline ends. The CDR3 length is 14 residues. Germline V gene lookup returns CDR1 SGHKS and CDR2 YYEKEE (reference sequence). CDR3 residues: CASSRRMDAYEQYF. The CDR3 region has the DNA TGTGCCAGCAGTAGGCGAATGGACGCCTACGAGCAGTACTTC.

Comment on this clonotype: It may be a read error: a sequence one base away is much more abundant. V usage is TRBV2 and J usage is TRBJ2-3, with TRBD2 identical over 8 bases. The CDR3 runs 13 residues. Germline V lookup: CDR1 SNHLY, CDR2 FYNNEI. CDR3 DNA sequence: TGTACCACCCAAGCGGGGGGCACAGATACGCAGTATTTT. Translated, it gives CTTQAGGTDTQYF. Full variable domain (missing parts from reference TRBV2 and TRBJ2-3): EPEVTQTPSHQVTQMGQEVILRCVPISNHLYFYWYRQILGQKVEFLVSFYNNEISEKSEIFDDQFSVERPDGSNFTLKIRSTKLEDSAMYFCTTQAGGTDTQYFGPGTRLTVL.

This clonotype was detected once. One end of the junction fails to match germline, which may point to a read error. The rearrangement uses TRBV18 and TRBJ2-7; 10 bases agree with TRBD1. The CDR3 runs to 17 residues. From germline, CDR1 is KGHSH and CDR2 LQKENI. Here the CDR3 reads CASSPQADRGGSCEQYF. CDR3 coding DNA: TGTGCCAGCTCACCACAGGCGGACAGGGGGGGCTCCTGCGAGCAGTACTTC.

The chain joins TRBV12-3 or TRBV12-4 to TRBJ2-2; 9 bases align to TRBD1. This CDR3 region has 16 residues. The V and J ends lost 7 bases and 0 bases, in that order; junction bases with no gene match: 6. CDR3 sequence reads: CASISGDRANTGELFF. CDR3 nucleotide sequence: TGTGCCAGCATTTCCGGGGACAGGGCGAACACCGGGGAGCTGTTTTTT.

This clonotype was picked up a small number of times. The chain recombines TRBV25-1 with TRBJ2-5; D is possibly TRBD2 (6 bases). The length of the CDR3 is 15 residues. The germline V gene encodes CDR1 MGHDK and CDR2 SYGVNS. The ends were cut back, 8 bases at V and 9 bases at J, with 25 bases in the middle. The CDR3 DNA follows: TGTGCCAGCGGCGGACGCGGGACGAGTATTCTGGCCCAGTACTTC. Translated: CASGGRGTSILAQYF.

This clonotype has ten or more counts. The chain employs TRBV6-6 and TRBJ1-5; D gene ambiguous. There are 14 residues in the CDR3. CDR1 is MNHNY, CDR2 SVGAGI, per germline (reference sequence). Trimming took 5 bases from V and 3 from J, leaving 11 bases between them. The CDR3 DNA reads TGTGCCAGCAGTCCCGATGGTTTCAATCAGCCCCAGCATTTT. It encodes CASSPDGFNQPQHF.

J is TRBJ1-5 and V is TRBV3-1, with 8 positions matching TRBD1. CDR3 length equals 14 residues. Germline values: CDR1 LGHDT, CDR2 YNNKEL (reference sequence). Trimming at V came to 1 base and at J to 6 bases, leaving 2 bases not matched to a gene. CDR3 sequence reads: CASSQGQGIQPQHF. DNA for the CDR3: TGTGCCAGCAGCCAAGGACAGGGGATTCAGCCCCAGCATTTT.

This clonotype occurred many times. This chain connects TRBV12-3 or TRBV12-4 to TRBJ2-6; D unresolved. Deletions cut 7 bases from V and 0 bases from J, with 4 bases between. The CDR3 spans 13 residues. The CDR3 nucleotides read TGTGCCAGCAAATTCTCTGGGGCCAACGTCCTGACTTTC. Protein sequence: CASKFSGANVLTF.

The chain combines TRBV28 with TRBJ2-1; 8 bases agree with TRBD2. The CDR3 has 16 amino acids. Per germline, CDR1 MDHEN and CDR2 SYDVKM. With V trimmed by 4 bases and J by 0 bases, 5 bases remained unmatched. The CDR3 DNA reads TGTGCCAGCAGTTCCCGAGCGGGGGTCTCCTACAATGAGCAGTTCTTC. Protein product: CASSSRAGVSYNEQFF.

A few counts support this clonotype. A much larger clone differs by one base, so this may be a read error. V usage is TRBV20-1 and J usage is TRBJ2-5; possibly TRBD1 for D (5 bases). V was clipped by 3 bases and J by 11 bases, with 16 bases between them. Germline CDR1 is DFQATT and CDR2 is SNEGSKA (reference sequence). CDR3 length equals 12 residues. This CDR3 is CSASRQLNEQYF. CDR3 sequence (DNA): TGCAGTGCTAGTAGACAGTTGAATGAGCAGTACTTC.

The CDR3 protein is CAISAGTGYTDTQYF. The CDR3 DNA reads as TGTGCCATCAGTGCTGGGACAGGGTACACAGATACGCAGTATTTT. V usage is TRBV10-3 and J usage is TRBJ2-3, with 9 bases identical to TRBD1. This CDR3 has 15 amino acids. V shed 4 bases and J 2 bases; nucleotides not matched to a gene: 4. Germline assignment: CDR1 ENHRY and CDR2 SYGVKD.

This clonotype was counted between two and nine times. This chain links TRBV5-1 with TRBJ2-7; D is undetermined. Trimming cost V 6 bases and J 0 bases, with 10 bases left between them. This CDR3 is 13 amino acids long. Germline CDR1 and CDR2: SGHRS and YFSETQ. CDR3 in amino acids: CASTAEFSYEQYF. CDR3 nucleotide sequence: TGCGCCAGCACCGCAGAGTTCTCCTACGAGCAGTACTTC.

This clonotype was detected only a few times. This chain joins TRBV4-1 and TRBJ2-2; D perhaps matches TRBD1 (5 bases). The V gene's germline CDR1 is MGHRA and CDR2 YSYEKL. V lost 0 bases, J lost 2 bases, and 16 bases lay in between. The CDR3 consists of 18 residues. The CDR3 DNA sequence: TGCGCCAGCAGCCAAGATCGGTTCGACAGCCGAAACACCGGGGAGCTGTTTTTT. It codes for CASSQDRFDSRNTGELFF.

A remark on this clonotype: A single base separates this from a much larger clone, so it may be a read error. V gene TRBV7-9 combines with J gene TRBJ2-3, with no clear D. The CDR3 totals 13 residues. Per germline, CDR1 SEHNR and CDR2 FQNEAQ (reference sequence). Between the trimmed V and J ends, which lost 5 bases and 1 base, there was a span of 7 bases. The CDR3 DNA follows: TGTGCCAGCAGCGTCGTACGCACAGATACGCAGTATTTT. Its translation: CASSVVRTDTQYF. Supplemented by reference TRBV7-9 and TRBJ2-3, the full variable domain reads DTGVSQNPRHKITKRGQNVTFRCDPISEHNRLYWYRQTLGQGPEFLTYFQNEAQLEKSRLLSDRFSAERPKGSFSTLEIQRTEQGDSAMYLCASSVVRTDTQYFGPGTRLTVL.

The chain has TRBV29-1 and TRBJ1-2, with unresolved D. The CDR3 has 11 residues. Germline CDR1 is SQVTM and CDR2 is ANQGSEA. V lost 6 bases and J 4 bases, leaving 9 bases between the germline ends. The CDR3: CSVRDRYGYTF. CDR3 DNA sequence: TGCAGCGTCCGAGACCGCTATGGCTACACCTTC. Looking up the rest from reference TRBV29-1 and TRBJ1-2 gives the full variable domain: SAVISQKPSRDICQRGTSLTIQCQVDSQVTMMFWYRQQPGQSLTLIATANQGSEATYESGFVIDKFPISRPNLTFSTLTVSNMSPEDSSIYLCSVRDRYGYTFGSGTRLTVV.

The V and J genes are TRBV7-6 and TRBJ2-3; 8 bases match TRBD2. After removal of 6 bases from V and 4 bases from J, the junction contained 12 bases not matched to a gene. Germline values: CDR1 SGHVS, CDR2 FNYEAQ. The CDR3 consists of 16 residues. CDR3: CASSYGGSGIADTQYF. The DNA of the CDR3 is TGTGCCAGCAGTTACGGGGGTAGCGGGATTGCAGATACGCAGTATTTT.

CDR3 DNA: TGCAGCGTTGTTGGGGTTCCGGATGGCTACACCTTC. The encoded protein is CSVVGVPDGYTF. This sequence joins TRBV29-1 and TRBJ1-2, with D hard to call. Trimming removed 4 bases at V and 6 bases at J, with 12 bases between. This CDR3 is built from 12 residues. From germline, CDR1 is SQVTM and CDR2 ANQGSEA.